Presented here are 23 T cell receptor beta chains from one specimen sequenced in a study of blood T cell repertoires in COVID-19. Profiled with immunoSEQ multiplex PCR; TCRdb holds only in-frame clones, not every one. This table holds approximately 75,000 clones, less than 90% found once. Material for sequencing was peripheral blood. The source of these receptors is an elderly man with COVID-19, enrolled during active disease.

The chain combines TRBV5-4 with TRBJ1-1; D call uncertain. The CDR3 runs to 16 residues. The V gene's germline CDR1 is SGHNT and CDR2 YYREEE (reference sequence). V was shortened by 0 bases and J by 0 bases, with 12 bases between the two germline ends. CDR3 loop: CASSLDWQSMNTEAFF. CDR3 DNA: TGTGCCAGCAGCTTGGATTGGCAGTCGATGAACACTGAAGCTTTCTTT.

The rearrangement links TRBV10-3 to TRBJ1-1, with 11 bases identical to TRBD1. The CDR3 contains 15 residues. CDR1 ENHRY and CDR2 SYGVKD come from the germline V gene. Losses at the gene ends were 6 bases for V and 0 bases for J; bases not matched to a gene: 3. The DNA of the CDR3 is TGTGCCATCAGAGGACAGGGGGCCTTGAACACTGAAGCTTTCTTT. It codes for CAIRGQGALNTEAFF.

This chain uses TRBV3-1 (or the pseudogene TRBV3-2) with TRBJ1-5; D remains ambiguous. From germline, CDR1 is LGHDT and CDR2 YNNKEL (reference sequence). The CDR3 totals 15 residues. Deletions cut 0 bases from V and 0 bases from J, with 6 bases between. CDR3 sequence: CASSQETDSNQPQHF. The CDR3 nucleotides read TGTGCCAGCAGCCAAGAAACAGATAGCAATCAGCCCCAGCATTTT.

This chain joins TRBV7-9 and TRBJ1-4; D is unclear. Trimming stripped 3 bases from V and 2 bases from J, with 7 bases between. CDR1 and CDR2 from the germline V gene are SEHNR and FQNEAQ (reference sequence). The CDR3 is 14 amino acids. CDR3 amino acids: CASSFGSTNEKLFF. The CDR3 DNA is TGTGCCAGCAGCTTCGGGTCCACTAATGAAAAACTGTTTTTT.

The CDR3 here is CASRRQSNQPQHF. The CDR3, as DNA: TGTGCCAGCAGACGACAGAGCAATCAGCCCCAGCATTTT. The V and J genes are TRBV2 and TRBJ1-5, with a possible D match to TRBD1 (5 bases). The CDR3 covers 13 residues. Germline loops: CDR1 SNHLY, CDR2 FYNNEI. Trimming cost V 6 bases and J 1 base, with 7 bases left between them.

CDR3 DNA sequence: TGTGCCAGCAGCTCTCCGGGACAGGGGGCTGAAGATACGCAGTATTTT. Translation: CASSSPGQGAEDTQYF. This rearrangement joins TRBV11-2 to TRBJ2-3; 12 bases agree with TRBD1. CDR1 and CDR2 (germline): SGHAT, FQNNGV. V gave up 4 bases and J gave up 5 bases; unmatched junction bases: 7. The CDR3 spans 16 residues.

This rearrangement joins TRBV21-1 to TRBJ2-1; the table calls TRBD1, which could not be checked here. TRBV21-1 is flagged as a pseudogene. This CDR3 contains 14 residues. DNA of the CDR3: TGTGCCCCTCAGGGGCAGGGCCCCTACAATGAGCAGTTCTTC. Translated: CAPQGQGPYNEQFF.

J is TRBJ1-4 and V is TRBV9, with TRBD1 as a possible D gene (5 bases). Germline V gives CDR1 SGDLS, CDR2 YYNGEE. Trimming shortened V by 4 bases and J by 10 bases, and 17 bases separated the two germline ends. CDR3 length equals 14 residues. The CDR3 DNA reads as TGTGCCAGCAGCCCCGTAGTCCAGGGTGCAAAACTGTTTTTT. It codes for CASSPVVQGAKLFF.

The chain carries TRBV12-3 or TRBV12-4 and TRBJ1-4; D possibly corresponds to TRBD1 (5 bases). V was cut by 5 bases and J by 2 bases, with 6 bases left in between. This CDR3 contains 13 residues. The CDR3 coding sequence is TGTGCCAGCAGTGCAGGGACTAATGAAAAACTGTTTTTT. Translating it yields CASSAGTNEKLFF.

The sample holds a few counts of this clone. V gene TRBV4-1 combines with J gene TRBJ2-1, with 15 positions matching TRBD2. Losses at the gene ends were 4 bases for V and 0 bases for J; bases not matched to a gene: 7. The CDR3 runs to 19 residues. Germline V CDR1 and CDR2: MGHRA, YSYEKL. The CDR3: CASSREGTSGGPSYNEQFF. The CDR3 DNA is TGCGCCAGCAGCCGAGAGGGGACTAGCGGGGGGCCCTCCTACAATGAGCAGTTCTTC.

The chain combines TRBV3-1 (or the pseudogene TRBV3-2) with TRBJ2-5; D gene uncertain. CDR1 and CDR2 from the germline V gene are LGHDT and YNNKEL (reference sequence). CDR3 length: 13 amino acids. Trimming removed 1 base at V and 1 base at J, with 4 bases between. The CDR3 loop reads CASSQARQETQYF. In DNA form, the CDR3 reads TGTGCCAGCAGCCAAGCCCGCCAAGAGACCCAGTACTTC.

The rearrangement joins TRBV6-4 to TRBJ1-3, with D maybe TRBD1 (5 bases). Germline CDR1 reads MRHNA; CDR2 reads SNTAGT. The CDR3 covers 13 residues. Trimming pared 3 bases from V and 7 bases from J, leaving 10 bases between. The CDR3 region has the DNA TGTGCCAGCAGTGAAGGGGAAGGCAACACCATATATTTT. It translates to CASSEGEGNTIYF.

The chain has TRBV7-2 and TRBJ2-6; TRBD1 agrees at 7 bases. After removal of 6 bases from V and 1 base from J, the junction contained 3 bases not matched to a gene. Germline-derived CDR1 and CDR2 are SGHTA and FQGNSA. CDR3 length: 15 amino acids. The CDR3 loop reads CASSSGGSGANVLTF. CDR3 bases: TGTGCCAGCAGTTCAGGGGGTTCTGGGGCCAACGTCCTGACTTTC. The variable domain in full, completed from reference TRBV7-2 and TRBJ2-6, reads GAGVSQSPSNKVTEKGKDVELRCDPISGHTALYWYRQSLGQGLEFLIYFQGNSAPDKSGLPSDRFSAERTGGSVSTLTIQRTQQEDSAVYLCASSSGGSGANVLTFGAGSRLTVL.

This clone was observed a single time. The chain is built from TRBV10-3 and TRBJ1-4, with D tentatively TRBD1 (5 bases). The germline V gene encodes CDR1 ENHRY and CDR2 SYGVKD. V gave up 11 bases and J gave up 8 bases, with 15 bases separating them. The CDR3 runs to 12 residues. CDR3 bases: TGTGCCTCCCAGGGTAGCGGGGAAAAACTGTTTTTT. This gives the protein CASQGSGEKLFF.

CDR3 bases: TGTGCCAGCAGCTTATCGCGGGGTCCAGGAAACACCATATATTTT. Its translation is CASSLSRGPGNTIYF. The chain couples TRBV11-3 to TRBJ1-3; D gene uncertain. V was pared by 2 bases and J by 4 bases, with 12 bases between. The CDR3 sequence is 15 residues long. Germline assignment: CDR1 SGHNT and CDR2 YENEEA.

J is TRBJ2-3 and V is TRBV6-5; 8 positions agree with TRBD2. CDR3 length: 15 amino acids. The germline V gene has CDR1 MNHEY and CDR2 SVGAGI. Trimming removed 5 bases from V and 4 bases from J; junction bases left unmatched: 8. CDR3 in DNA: TGTGCCAGCAGTCTCAGCGGGGGAGGGCCAGATACGCAGTATTTT. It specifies CASSLSGGGPDTQYF.

The CDR3 is CAISEGNTGTTLDTQYF. For the CDR3, the DNA is TGTGCCATCAGTGAGGGAAATACCGGGACTACCCTAGATACGCAGTATTTT. The chain recombines TRBV10-3 with TRBJ2-3; 7 bases agree with TRBD2. V shed 2 bases, J shed 5 bases, and the junction held 13 bases outside the gene matches. Germline V CDR1 and CDR2: ENHRY, SYGVKD. This CDR3 is 17 amino acids long.

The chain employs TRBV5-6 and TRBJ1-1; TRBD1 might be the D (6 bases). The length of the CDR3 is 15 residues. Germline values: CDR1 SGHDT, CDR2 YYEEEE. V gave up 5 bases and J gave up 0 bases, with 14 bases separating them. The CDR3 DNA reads TGTGCCAGCAGTCAACTGGACAGACTGAACACTGAAGCTTTCTTT. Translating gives CASSQLDRLNTEAFF.

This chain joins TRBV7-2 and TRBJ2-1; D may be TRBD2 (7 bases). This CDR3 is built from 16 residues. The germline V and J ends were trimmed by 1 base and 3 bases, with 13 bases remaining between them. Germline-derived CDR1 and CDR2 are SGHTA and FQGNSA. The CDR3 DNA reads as TGTGCCAGCAGCTTAGATGGGGGGGCCGTCTACAATGAGCAGTTCTTC. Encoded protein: CASSLDGGAVYNEQFF.

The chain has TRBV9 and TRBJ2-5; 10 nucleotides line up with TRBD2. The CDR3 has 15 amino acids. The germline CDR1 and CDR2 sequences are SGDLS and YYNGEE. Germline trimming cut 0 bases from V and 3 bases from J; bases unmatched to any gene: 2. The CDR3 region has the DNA TGTGCCAGCAGCGTAGGGCTAGCGGGAGAAGAGACCCAGTACTTC. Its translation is CASSVGLAGEETQYF.

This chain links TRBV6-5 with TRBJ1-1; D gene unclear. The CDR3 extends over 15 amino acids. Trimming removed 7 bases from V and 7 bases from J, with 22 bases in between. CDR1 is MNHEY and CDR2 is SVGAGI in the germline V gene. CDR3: CASNPYYRSDYEAFF. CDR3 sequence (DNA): TGTGCCAGCAACCCATACTACCGATCGGATTATGAAGCTTTCTTT.

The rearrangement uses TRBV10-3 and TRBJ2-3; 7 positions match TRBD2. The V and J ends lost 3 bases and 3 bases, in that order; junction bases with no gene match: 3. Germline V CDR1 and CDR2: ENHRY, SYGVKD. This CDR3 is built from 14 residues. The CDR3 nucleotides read TGTGCCATCAGTGATTGGGGGGGGACAGATACGCAGTATTTT. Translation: CAISDWGGTDTQYF.

The CDR3 nucleotides read TGTGCCAGCAGCCAAGACGGGTGGGGGGGCACTCGGATCGATGAGCAGTTCTTC. Residues: CASSQDGWGGTRIDEQFF. The chain combines TRBV4-2 with TRBJ2-1, with a weak D call TRBD2 (7 bases). Germline V gene data show CDR1 as LGHNA and CDR2 as YNFKEQ. V dropped 0 bases and J dropped 8 bases, with 23 bases sitting between them. The CDR3 loop spans 18 amino acids.